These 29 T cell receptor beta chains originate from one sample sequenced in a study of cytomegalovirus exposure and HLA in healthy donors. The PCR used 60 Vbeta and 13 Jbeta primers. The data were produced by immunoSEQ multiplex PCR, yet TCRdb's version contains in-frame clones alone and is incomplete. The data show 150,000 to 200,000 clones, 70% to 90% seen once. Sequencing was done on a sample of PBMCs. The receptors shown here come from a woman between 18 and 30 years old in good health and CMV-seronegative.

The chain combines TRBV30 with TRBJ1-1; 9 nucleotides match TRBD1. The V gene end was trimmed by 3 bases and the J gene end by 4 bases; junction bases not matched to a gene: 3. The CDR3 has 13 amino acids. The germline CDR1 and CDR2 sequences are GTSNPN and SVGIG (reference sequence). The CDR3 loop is CAWRETGGTEAFF. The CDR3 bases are TGTGCCTGGAGGGAGACAGGGGGCACTGAAGCTTTCTTT.

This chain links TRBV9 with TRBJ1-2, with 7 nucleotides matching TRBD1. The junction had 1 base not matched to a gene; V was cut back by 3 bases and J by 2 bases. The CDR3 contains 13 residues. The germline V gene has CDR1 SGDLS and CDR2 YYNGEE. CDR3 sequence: CASSGDRNYGYTF. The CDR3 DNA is TGTGCCAGCAGCGGGGACAGAAACTATGGCTACACCTTC.

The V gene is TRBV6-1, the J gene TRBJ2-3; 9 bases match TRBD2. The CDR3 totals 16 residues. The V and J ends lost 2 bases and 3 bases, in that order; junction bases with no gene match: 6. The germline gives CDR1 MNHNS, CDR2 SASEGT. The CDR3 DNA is TGTGCCAGCAGTGAATCGGCGGGGGGGCGTACAGATACGCAGTATTTT. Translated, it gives CASSESAGGRTDTQYF.

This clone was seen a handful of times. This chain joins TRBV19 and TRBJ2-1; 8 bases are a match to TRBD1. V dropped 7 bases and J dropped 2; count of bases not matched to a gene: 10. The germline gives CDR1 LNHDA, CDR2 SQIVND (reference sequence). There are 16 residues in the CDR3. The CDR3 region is CASTTGGWEAYNEQFF. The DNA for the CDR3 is TGTGCCAGTACAACAGGGGGTTGGGAAGCCTACAATGAGCAGTTCTTC.

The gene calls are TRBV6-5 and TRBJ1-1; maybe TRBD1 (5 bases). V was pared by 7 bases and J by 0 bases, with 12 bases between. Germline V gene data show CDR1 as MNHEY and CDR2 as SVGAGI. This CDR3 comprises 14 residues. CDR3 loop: CASTPQGMNTEAFF. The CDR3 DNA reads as TGTGCCAGCACCCCCCAGGGAATGAACACTGAAGCTTTCTTT.

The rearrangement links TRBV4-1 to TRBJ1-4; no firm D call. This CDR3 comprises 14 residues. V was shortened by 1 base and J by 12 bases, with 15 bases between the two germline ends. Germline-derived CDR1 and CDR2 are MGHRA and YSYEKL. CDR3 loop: CASSQVRRREELFF. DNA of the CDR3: TGCGCCAGCAGCCAAGTGAGGCGCCGGGAGGAACTGTTTTTT.

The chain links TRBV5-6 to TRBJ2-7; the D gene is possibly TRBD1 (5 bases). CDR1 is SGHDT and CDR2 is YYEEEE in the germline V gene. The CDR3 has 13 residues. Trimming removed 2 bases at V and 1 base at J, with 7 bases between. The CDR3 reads CASSFRQSYEQYF. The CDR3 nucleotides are TGTGCCAGCAGCTTTCGACAGTCCTACGAGCAGTACTTC.

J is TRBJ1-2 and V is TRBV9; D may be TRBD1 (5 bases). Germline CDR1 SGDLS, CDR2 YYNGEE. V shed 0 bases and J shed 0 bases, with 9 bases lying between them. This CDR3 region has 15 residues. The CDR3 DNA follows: TGTGCCAGCAGCGTAGTTGACAGCCCTAACTATGGCTACACCTTC. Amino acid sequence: CASSVVDSPNYGYTF.

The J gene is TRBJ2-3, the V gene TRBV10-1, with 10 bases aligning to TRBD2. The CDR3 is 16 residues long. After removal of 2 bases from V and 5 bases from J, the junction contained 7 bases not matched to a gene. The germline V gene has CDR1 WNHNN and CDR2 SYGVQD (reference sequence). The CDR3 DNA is TGCGCCAGCAGTGAGCTACTAGCGGGAAGGTTAGATACGCAGTATTTT. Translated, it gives CASSELLAGRLDTQYF.

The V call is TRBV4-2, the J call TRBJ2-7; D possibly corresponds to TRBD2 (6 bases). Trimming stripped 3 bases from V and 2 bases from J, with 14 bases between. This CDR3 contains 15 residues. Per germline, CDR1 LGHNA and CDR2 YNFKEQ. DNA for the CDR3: TGTGCCAGCAGCCAGGAGACTAGGGTTGCCTACGAGCAGTACTTC. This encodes CASSQETRVAYEQYF.

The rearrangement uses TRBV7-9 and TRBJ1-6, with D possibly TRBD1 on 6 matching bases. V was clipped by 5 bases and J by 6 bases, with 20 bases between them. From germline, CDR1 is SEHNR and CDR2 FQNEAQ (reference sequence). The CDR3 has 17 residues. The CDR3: CASSTGWAGEGNSPLHF. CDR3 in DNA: TGTGCCAGCAGCACCGGCTGGGCAGGGGAAGGTAATTCACCCCTCCACTTT.

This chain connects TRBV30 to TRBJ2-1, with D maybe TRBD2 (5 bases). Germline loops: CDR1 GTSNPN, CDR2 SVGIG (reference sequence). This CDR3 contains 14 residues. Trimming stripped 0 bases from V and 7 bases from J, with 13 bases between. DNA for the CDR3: TGTGCCTGGAGTGTAGAGAGGACGGGGAATGAGCAGTTCTTC. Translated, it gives CAWSVERTGNEQFF.

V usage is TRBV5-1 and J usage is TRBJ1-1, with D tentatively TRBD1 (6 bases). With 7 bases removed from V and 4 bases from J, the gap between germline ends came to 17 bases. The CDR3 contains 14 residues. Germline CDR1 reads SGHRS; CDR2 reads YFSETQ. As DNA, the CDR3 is TGCGCCAGCGGGGGGGCCGTAGGAGCCACTGAAGCTTTCTTT. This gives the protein CASGGAVGATEAFF. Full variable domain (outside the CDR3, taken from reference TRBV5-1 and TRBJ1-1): KAGVTQTPRYLIKTRGQQVTLSCSPISGHRSVSWYQQTPGQGLQFLFEYFSETQRNKGNFPGRFSGRQFSNSRSEMNVSTLELGDSALYLCASGGAVGATEAFFGQGTRLTVV.

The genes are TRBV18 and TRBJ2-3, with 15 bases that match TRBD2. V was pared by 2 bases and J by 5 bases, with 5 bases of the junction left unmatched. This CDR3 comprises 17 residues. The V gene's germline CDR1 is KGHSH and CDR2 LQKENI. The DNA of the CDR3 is TGTGCCAGCTCACCAAGGACTAGCGGGGGGGCCGGAGATACGCAGTATTTT. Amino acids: CASSPRTSGGAGDTQYF.

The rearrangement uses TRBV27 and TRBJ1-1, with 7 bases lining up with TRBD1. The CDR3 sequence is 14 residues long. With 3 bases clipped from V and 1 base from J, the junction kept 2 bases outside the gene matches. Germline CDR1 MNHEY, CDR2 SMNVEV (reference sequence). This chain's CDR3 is CASSFGQANTEAFF. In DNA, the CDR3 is TGTGCCAGCAGTTTCGGACAGGCGAACACTGAAGCTTTCTTT.

CDR3 region: CASSLGLGSTDTQYF. The CDR3 DNA reads as TGTGCCAGCAGCTTGGGGCTGGGCAGCACAGATACGCAGTATTTT. V gene TRBV5-6 combines with J gene TRBJ2-3; D is uncertain. Per germline, CDR1 SGHDT and CDR2 YYEEEE. CDR3 length: 15 residues. Trimming cost V 0 bases and J 0 bases, with 8 bases left between them.

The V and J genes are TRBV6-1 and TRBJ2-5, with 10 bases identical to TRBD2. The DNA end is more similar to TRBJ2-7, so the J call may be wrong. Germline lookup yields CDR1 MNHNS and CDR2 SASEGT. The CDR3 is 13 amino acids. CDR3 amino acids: CASRSAGGYEQYF. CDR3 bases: TGTGCCAGCAGATCAGCGGGAGGGTACGAGCAGTACTTC.

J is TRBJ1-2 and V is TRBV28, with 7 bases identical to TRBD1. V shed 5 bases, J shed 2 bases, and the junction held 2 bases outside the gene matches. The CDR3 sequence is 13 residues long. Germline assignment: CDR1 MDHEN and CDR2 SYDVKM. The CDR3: CASSQDRNYGYTF. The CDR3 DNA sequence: TGTGCCAGCAGTCAGGACAGGAACTATGGCTACACCTTC.

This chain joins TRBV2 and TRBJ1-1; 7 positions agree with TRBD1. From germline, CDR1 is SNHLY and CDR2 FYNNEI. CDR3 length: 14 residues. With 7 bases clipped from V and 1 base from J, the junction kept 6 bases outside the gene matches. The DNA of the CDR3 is TGTGCCAGCAAGCCTAGACAGGGGAACACTGAAGCTTTCTTT. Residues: CASKPRQGNTEAFF.

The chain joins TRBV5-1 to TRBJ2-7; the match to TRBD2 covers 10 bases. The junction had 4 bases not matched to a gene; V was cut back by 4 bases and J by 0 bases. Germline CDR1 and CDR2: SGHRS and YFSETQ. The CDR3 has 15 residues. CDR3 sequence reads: CASSAGTSASYEQYF. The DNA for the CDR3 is TGCGCCAGCAGCGCCGGGACTAGCGCCTCCTACGAGCAGTACTTC.

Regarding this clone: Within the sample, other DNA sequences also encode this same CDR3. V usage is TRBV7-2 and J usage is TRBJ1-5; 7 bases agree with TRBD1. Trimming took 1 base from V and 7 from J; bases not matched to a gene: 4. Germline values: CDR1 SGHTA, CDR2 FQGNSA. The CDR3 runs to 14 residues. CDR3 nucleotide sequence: TGTGCCAGCAGCTTAGACAGGGGAGGCCAGCCCCAGCATTTT. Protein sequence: CASSLDRGGQPQHF. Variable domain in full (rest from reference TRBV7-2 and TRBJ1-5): GAGVSQSPSNKVTEKGKDVELRCDPISGHTALYWYRQSLGQGLEFLIYFQGNSAPDKSGLPSDRFSAERTGGSVSTLTIQRTQQEDSAVYLCASSLDRGGQPQHFGDGTRLSIL.

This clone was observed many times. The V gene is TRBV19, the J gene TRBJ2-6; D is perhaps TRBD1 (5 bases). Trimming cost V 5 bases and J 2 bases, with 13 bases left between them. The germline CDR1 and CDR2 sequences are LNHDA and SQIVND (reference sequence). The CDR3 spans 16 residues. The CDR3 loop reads CASSSHPGTGANVLTF. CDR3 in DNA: TGTGCCAGTAGTTCACATCCAGGGACTGGGGCCAACGTCCTGACTTTC.

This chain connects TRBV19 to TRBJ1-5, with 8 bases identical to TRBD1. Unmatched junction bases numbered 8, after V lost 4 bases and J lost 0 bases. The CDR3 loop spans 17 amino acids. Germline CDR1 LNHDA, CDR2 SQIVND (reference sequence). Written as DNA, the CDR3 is TGTGCCAGTAGTACACAGGGGGACCAGTATAGCAATCAGCCCCAGCATTTT. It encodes CASSTQGDQYSNQPQHF.

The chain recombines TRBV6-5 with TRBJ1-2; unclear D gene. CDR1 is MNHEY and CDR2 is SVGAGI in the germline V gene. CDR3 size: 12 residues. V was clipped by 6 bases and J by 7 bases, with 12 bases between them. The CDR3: CASRFIRGGYTF. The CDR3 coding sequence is TGTGCCAGCAGATTTATCCGGGGTGGCTACACCTTC.

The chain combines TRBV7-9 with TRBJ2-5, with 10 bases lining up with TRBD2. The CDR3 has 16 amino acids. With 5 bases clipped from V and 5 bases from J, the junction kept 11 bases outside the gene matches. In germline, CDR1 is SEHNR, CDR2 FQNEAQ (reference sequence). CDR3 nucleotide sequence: TGTGCCAGCAGCCTAGGCAGCGGGAGGGCCGGGGAGACCCAGTACTTC. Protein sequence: CASSLGSGRAGETQYF.

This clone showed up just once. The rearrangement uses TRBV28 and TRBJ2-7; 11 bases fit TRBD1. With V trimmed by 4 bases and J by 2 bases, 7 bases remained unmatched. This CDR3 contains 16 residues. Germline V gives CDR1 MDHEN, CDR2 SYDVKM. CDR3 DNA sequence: TGTGCCAGCAGTTCGCCCGGACAGGGGGCGACCTACGAGCAGTACTTC. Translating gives CASSSPGQGATYEQYF. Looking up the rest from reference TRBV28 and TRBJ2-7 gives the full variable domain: DVKVTQSSRYLVKRTGEKVFLECVQDMDHENMFWYRQDPGLGLRLIYFSYDVKMKEKGDIPEGYSVSREKKERFSLILESASTNQTSMYLCASSSPGQGATYEQYFGPGTRLTVT.

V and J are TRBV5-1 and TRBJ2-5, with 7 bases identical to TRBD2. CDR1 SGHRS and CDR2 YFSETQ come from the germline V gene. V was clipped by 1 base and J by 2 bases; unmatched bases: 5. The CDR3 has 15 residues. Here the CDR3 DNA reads TGCGCCAGCAGCTTGCCTAGCGGACCGCAAGAGACCCAGTACTTC. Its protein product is CASSLPSGPQETQYF.

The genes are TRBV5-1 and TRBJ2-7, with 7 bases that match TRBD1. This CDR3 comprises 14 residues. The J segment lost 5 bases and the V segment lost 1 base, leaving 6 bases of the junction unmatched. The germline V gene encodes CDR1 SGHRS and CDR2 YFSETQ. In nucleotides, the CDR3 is TGCGCCAGCAGCTTGACGACAGGGTACAACGAGCAGTACTTC. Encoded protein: CASSLTTGYNEQYF.

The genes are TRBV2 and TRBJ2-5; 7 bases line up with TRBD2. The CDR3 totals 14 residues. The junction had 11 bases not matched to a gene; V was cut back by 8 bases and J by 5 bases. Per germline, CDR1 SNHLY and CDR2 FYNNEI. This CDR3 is CASRLLTSPETQYF. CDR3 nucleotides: TGTGCCAGCCGCCTGCTGACTAGCCCGGAGACCCAGTACTTC. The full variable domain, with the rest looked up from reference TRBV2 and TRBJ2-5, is EPEVTQTPSHQVTQMGQEVILRCVPISNHLYFYWYRQILGQKVEFLVSFYNNEISEKSEIFDDQFSVERPDGSNFTLKIRSTKLEDSAMYFCASRLLTSPETQYFGPGTRLLVL.